This entry lists 5 T cell receptor delta chains sequenced from one sample in a study of gamma-delta chains in newborns, infants, children. TCRdb fed the reads to CATT. The sample holds some 4,900 delta-chain clones, approximately 5.2% seen once. Sequencing was done on a sample of blood. All receptors derive from a child who was a newborn, infant or young child, either healthy, febrile or measles-vaccinated (not recorded which).

The chain uses TRDV2 and TRDJ1; TRDD3 agrees at 8 bases. This CDR3 comprises 18 residues. The germline V gene encodes CDR1 GEAIGNYY and CDR2 EKD. The ends lost 3 bases at V and 0 bases at J; junction bases unmatched: 14. The CDR3 is CACDRLLVGDLYTDKLIF. CDR3 nucleotides: TGTGCCTGTGACCGATTGCTTGTGGGGGATCTGTACACCGATAAACTCATCTTT.

About this clone: This may be a read error: a much more frequent sequence differs by one nucleotide. The chain links TRDV2 to TRDJ1; 7 bases fit TRDD3. The CDR3 extends over 19 amino acids. Germline V gene data show CDR1 as GEAIGNYY and CDR2 as EKD. V gave up 3 bases and J gave up 2 bases; unmatched junction bases: 20. The CDR3 DNA reads as TGTGCCTGTGACTTACTGGGGAATACGAATGTGCGTAGGACCGATAAACTCATCTTT. As protein: CACDLLGNTNVRRTDKLIF.

This clone has just a few counts. A far larger clone is a single base away, which makes a read error likely. The sample contains more than one DNA sequence encoding this CDR3. The chain combines TRDV2 with TRDJ2, with 10 nucleotides matching TRDD3. CDR3 length equals 14 residues. Looked up from germline, CDR1 is GEAIGNYY and CDR2 is EKD. CDR3 sequence: CACDILGDTAQLFF. CDR3 DNA: TGTGCCTGCGACATACTGGGGGATACAGCACAACTCTTCTTT.

Points on this clone: A far larger clone lies a single base away; this is likely a read error. The J segment was not called; the V segment is TRDV2; TRDD3 is the table's D call, not checked against the DNA. Germline CDR1 is GEAIGNYY and CDR2 is EKD. The CDR3 runs to 20 residues. CDR3 bases: TGTGCCTGTGACACCGTACTGGGGGATATGAGCTCCTGGGACACCCGACAGGTGTTTTTC. Its translation: CACDTVLGDMSSWDTRQVFF.

This clone has a handful of counts. This could be a read error, since a much larger clone is one nucleotide away. The sample contains more than one DNA sequence encoding this CDR3. J is TRDJ1 and V is TRDV2, with D possibly TRDD3 on 5 matching bases. This CDR3 is 20 amino acids long. Trimming removed 3 bases at V and 0 bases at J, with 28 bases between. Germline assignment: CDR1 GEAIGNYY and CDR2 EKD. CDR3 in DNA: TGTGCCTGTGACCCGATTGGGAGGTGGGGACAGCTAAATTACACCGATAAACTCATCTTT. The encoded protein is CACDPIGRWGQLNYTDKLIF.